Listed here are 18 T cell receptor beta chains from one sample, sequenced in a study of blood T cell repertoires in COVID-19 (dated by TCRdb to the early 2020s). Library preparation employed the immunoSEQ multiplex PCR assay. This immuneACCESS table, as held by TCRdb, lists in-frame sequences with V and J called but not all clones. Of the missing ones, under half trace to an unresolved V gene in checked studies; the others have no known cause. Recorded for this sample are 85,000 to 110,000 clones; more than 85% of them occurred a single time. The ten largest clones take up about 6.3% of the sample. The sample comprised peripheral blood. Receptor source: a human donor in a cohort sampled during active COVID-19.

The rearrangement uses TRBV27 and TRBJ1-6; 9 bases are a match to TRBD1. CDR1 MNHEY and CDR2 SMNVEV come from the germline V gene (reference sequence). CDR3 length equals 15 residues. With V trimmed by 5 bases and J by 5 bases, 4 bases remained unmatched. The CDR3 here is CASSPGTGNNSPLHF. CDR3 in DNA: TGTGCCAGCAGTCCCGGGACAGGGAATAATTCACCCCTCCACTTT.

The rearrangement uses TRBV19 and TRBJ1-1; D uncertain. CDR1 is LNHDA and CDR2 is SQIVND in the germline V gene (reference sequence). This CDR3 has 15 residues. V lost 4 bases, J lost 2 bases, and 14 bases lay in between. CDR3 sequence: CASSSVVGLNTEAFF. The CDR3 DNA reads TGTGCCAGTAGTAGCGTCGTAGGACTTAACACTGAAGCTTTCTTT.

J is TRBJ1-5 and V is TRBV19, with TRBD1 identical over 8 bases. Germline CDR1 and CDR2: LNHDA and SQIVND (reference sequence). The junction had 4 bases not matched to a gene; V was cut back by 5 bases and J by 1 base. This CDR3 is 15 amino acids long. The chain's CDR3 is CASSWQGASNQPQHF. The CDR3 coding sequence is TGTGCCAGTAGTTGGCAGGGGGCCAGCAATCAGCCCCAGCATTTT. The variable domain in full, with the rest retrieved from reference TRBV19 and TRBJ1-5, is DGGITQSPKYLFRKEGQNVTLSCEQNLNHDAMYWYRQDPGQGLRLIYYSQIVNDFQKGDIAEGYSVSREKKESFPLTVTSAQKNPTAFYLCASSWQGASNQPQHFGDGTRLSIL.

V usage is TRBV15 and J usage is TRBJ1-5; 12 bases match TRBD1. J was trimmed by 1 base and V by 0 bases; bases with no gene match: 1. The CDR3 has 17 residues. Looked up from germline, CDR1 is LNHNV and CDR2 is YYDKDF (reference sequence). The DNA of the CDR3 is TGTGCCACCAGCAGAGAGGGACAGGGGGCCAGCAATCAGCCCCAGCATTTT. Translation gives CATSREGQGASNQPQHF.

The chain links TRBV10-3 to TRBJ2-1; 8 positions agree with TRBD2. With 11 bases clipped from V and 5 bases from J, the junction kept 11 bases outside the gene matches. The CDR3 covers 14 residues. Per the germline V gene, CDR1 is ENHRY and CDR2 is SYGVKD. CDR3 coding DNA: TGTGCCGCCCGCCGAACTAGCGGTAACAATGAGCAGTTCTTC. Translated, it gives CAARRTSGNNEQFF.

This chain uses TRBV10-3 with TRBJ1-1; the D is unclear. This CDR3 is 15 amino acids long. From germline, CDR1 is ENHRY and CDR2 SYGVKD. V lost 3 bases and J lost 1, with 12 bases in between. CDR3 sequence (DNA): TGTGCCATCAGTGATCGTGCCAACGGGAACACTGAAGCTTTCTTT. Amino acids: CAISDRANGNTEAFF.

The V call is TRBV4-2, the J call TRBJ2-5; the D gene is possibly TRBD2 (6 bases). CDR3 length: 14 amino acids. V was trimmed by 1 base and J by 4 bases, leaving 10 bases between them. CDR1 and CDR2 from the germline V gene are LGHNA and YNFKEQ. CDR3 nucleotide sequence: TGTGCCAGCAGCCAAGTGGGAGGCGGAGAGACCCAGTACTTC. It yields the protein CASSQVGGGETQYF.

This chain joins TRBV11-1 and TRBJ2-5, with 8 bases lining up with TRBD2. In germline, CDR1 is SGHAT, CDR2 FQDESV (reference sequence). V shed 3 bases and J 1 base; nucleotides not matched to a gene: 4. The CDR3 covers 15 residues. The CDR3 region is CASSFGGATQETQYF. The CDR3, as DNA: TGTGCCAGCAGCTTCGGGGGGGCGACCCAAGAGACCCAGTACTTC.

This clone was recorded only once. The genes are TRBV3-1 (or the pseudogene TRBV3-2) and TRBJ2-1, with a possible D match to TRBD2 (6 bases). There are 20 residues in the CDR3. With 0 bases removed from V and 0 bases from J, the gap between germline ends came to 21 bases. Germline V CDR1 and CDR2: LGHDT, YNNKEL (reference sequence). Here the CDR3 DNA reads TGTGCCAGCAGCCAAGAACACCCACTGAGTGGGGGGAGCTCCTACAATGAGCAGTTCTTC. Translating it yields CASSQEHPLSGGSSYNEQFF.

The chain has TRBV6-5 and TRBJ1-5; D ambiguous. This CDR3 comprises 13 residues. V gave up 0 bases and J gave up 7 bases, with 7 bases separating them. The germline V gene encodes CDR1 MNHEY and CDR2 SVGAGI. The CDR3 sequence is CASSYSIRQPQHF. CDR3 nucleotides: TGTGCCAGCAGTTACTCGATTCGGCAGCCCCAGCATTTT.

J is TRBJ2-3 and V is TRBV5-4; TRBD1 matches 8 bases. The CDR3 spans 16 residues. Per germline, CDR1 SGHNT and CDR2 YYREEE (reference sequence). V was pared by 2 bases and J by 2 bases, with 7 bases of the junction left unmatched. CDR3 DNA: TGTGCCAGCAGCTTTTCCCCGGACAGGGTCACAGATACGCAGTATTTT. Translation: CASSFSPDRVTDTQYF.

The chain recombines TRBV7-9 with TRBJ2-3; 9 nucleotides line up with TRBD2. Germline CDR1 reads SEHNR; CDR2 reads FQNEAQ (reference sequence). This CDR3 region has 15 residues. Trimming cost V 2 bases and J 0 bases; bases outside gene matches: 0. The CDR3 spells CASSLTSGSTDTQYF. CDR3 DNA sequence: TGTGCCAGCAGCTTAACTAGCGGGAGCACAGATACGCAGTATTTT.

The chain employs TRBV11-2 and TRBJ2-7; 9 bases match TRBD1. CDR3 length: 14 amino acids. Trimming cost V 2 bases and J 6 bases; bases outside gene matches: 5. The V gene's germline CDR1 is SGHAT and CDR2 FQNNGV. CDR3 sequence: CASSLKQGAIEQYF. Here the CDR3 DNA reads TGTGCCAGCAGCTTAAAACAGGGGGCGATCGAGCAGTACTTC.

The chain couples TRBV2 to TRBJ2-3; the match to TRBD2 covers 9 bases. Germline V gene data show CDR1 as SNHLY and CDR2 as FYNNEI. CDR3 length equals 16 residues. The ends lost 3 bases at V and 1 base at J; junction bases unmatched: 5. Here the CDR3 DNA reads TGTGCCAGCAGTGATTCGCGGGGGGGAGGCACAGATACGCAGTATTTT. It translates to CASSDSRGGGTDTQYF.

The chain employs TRBV7-9 and TRBJ2-5, with TRBD1 as a possible D gene (5 bases). Germline V gene lookup returns CDR1 SEHNR and CDR2 FQNEAQ (reference sequence). Trimming took 0 bases from V and 13 from J, leaving 9 bases between them. The CDR3 runs 11 residues. The CDR3 loop reads CASSLAQGLYF. DNA for the CDR3: TGTGCCAGCAGCTTAGCGCAGGGTTTGTACTTC.

This clone is a singleton in its sample. The chain joins TRBV29-1 to TRBJ1-1; 7 bases align to TRBD1. CDR1 is SQVTM, CDR2 ANQGSEA, per germline. The CDR3 loop spans 18 amino acids. With V trimmed by 7 bases and J by 5 bases, 25 bases remained unmatched. The CDR3 spells CSAVRFQGQMEAITEAFF. The CDR3 DNA sequence: TGCAGCGCCGTGCGTTTTCAGGGACAGATGGAAGCGATAACTGAAGCTTTCTTT.

This chain uses TRBV18 with TRBJ2-1; 7 bases match TRBD1. Germline values: CDR1 KGHSH, CDR2 LQKENI. The CDR3 contains 16 residues. The V and J ends lost 5 bases and 8 bases, in that order; junction bases with no gene match: 15. The CDR3 region is CASSVNIVGGGDEQFF. The CDR3 DNA reads TGTGCCAGCTCAGTTAACATCGTAGGGGGCGGAGATGAGCAGTTCTTC.

This clone was counted only a few times. The rearrangement links TRBV4-2 to TRBJ2-7; tentatively, D is TRBD1 (6 bases). Between the trimmed V and J ends, which lost 9 bases and 2 bases, there was a span of 20 bases. Germline CDR1 and CDR2: LGHNA and YNFKEQ. The CDR3 length is 15 residues. The CDR3 spells CARTSRDTFPYEQYF. The CDR3 DNA reads TGTGCCAGGACCAGCCGGGACACCTTCCCCTACGAGCAGTACTTC.